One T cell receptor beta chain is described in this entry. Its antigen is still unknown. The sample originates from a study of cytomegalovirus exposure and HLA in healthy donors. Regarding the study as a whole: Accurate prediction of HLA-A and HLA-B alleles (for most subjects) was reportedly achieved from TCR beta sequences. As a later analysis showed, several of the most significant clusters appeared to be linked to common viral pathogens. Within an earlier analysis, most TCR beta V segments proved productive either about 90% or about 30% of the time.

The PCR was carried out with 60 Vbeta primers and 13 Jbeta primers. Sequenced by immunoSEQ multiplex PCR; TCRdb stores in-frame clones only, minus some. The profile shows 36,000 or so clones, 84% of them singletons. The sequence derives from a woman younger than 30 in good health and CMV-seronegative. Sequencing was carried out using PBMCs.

The DNA of the CDR3 is TGTGCCAGCTCACCCGGCAGGAATACCTACAATGAGCAGTTCTTC. Translation gives CASSPGRNTYNEQFF. The chain carries TRBV18 and TRBJ2-1; D not resolved. V was trimmed by 3 bases and J by 2 bases, leaving 11 bases between them. The CDR3 is 15 residues long. Germline V gene lookup returns CDR1 KGHSH and CDR2 LQKENI.